Below, one TCR beta chain is given with its context. Germline CDR1 is SGHTA and CDR2 is FQGNSA. The V end was cut by 4 bases, the J end by 0 bases, with 4 bases between. This CDR3 comprises 13 residues. The data derive from a study of blood T cell repertoires in COVID-19. Across the whole study: The United States, Italy and Spain provided the acute and convalescent COVID-19 samples. From T cells, B-cell-depleted T cells, or PBMCs came the material, which was cDNA or gDNA.

Authors' methods: For nucleated cells, counts were estimated from reference gene primer amplification. Using immunoSEQ multiplex PCR, the repertoire was profiled, and TCRdb retains in-frame clones only, with some absent. That table is the source of V, J and clone size, and D and trimming were worked out from the DNA. The sample gives 170,000 or so clones, 70% to 90% of which show up once; 5.5% to 7% is in the top ten. The genes are TRBV7-2 and TRBJ1-3; no clear D gene. Specimen: peripheral blood. This receptor was obtained from a man aged 45-65 years with active or convalescent COVID-19. The CDR3 protein is CASSSRSGNTIYF. The CDR3 nucleotides are TGTGCCAGCAGCTCCCGCTCTGGAAACACCATATATTTT.